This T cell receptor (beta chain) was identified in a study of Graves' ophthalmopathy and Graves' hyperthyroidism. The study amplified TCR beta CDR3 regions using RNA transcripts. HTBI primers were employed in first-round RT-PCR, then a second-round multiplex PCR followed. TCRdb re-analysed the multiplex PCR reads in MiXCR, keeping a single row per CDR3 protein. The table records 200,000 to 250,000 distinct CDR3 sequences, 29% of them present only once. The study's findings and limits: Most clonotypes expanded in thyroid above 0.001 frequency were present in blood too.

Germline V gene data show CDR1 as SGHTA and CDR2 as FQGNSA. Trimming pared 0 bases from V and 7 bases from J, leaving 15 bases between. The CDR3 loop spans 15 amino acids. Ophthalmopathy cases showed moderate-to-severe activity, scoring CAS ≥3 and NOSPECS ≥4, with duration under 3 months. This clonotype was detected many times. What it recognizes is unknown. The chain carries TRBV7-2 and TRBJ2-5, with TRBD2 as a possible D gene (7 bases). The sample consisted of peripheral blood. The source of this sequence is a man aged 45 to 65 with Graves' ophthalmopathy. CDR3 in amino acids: CASSLAPGGGGTQYF. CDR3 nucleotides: TGTGCCAGCAGCTTAGCGCCCGGGGGCGGGGGGACCCAGTACTTC.